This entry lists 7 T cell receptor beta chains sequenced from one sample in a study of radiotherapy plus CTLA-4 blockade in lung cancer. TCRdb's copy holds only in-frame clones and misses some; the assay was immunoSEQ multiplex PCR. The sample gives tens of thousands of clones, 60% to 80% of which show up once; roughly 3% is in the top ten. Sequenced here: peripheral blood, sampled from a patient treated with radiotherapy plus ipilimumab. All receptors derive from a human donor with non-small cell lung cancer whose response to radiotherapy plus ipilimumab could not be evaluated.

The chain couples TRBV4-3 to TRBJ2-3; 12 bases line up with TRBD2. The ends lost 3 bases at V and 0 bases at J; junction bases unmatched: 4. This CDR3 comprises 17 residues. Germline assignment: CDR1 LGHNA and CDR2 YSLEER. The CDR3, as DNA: TGCGCCAGCAGCCATCGGGGACTAGCGGGTAGCACAGATACGCAGTATTTT. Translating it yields CASSHRGLAGSTDTQYF.

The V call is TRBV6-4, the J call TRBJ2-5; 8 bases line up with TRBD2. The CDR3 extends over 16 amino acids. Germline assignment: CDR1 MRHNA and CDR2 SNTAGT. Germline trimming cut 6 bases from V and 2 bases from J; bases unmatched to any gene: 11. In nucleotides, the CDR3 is TGTGCCAGCAGCCCCGGACTAGCTGGATCGCAAGAGACCCAGTACTTC. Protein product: CASSPGLAGSQETQYF.

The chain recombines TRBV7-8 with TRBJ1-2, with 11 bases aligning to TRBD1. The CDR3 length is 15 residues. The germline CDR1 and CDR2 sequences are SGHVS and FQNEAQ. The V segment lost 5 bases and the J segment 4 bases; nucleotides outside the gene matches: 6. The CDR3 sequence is CASSDRDRGFYGYTF. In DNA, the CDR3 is TGTGCCAGCAGCGATCGGGACAGGGGGTTCTATGGCTACACCTTC.

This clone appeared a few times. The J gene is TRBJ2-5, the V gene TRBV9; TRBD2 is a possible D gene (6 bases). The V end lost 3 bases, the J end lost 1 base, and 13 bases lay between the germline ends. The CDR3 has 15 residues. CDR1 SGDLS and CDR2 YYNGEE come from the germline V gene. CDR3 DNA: TGTGCCAGCAGCGGCTCTTCGGGACTCCAAGAGACCCAGTACTTC. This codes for CASSGSSGLQETQYF.

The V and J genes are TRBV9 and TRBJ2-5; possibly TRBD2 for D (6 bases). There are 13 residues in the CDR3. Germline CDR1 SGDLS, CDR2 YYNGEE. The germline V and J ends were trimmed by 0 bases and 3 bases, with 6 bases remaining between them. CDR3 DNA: TGTGCCAGCAGCGTAGGGACTAAAGAGACCCAGTACTTC. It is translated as CASSVGTKETQYF.

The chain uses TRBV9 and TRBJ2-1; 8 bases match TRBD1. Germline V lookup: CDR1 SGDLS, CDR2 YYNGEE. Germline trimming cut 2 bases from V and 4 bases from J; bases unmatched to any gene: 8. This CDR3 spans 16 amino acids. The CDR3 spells CASSVSRGQVYNEQFF. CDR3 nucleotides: TGTGCCAGCAGCGTTTCCAGGGGACAGGTATACAATGAGCAGTTCTTC. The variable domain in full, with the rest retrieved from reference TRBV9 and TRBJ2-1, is DSGVTQTPKHLITATGQRVTLRCSPRSGDLSVYWYQQSLDQGLQFLIQYYNGEERAKGNILERFSAQQFPDLHSELNLSSLELGDSALYFCASSVSRGQVYNEQFFGPGTRLTVL.

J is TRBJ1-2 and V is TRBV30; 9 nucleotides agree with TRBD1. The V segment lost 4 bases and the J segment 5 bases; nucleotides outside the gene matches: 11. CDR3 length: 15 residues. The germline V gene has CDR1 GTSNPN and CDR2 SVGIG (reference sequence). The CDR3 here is CAWTTTGGAVYGYTF. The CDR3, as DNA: TGTGCCTGGACCACCACAGGGGGCGCCGTTTATGGCTACACCTTC.